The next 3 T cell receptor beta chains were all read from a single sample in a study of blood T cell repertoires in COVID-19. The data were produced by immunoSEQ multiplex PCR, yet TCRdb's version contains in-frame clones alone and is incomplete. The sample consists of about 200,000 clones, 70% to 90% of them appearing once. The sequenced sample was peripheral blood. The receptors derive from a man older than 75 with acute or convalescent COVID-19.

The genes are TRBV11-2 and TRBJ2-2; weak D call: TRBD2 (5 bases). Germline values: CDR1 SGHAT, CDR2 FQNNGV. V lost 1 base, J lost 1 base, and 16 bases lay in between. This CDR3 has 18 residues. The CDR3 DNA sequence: TGTGCCAGCAGCTTAGGGAGGCGTGGGGTCCTGAACACCGGGGAGCTGTTTTTT. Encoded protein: CASSLGRRGVLNTGELFF.

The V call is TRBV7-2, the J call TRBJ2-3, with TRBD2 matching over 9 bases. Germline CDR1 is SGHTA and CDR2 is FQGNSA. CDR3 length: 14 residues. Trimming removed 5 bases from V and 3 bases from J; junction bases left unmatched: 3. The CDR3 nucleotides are TGTGCCAGCAGCCTTAGCGGGAGAACAGATACGCAGTATTTT. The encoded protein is CASSLSGRTDTQYF.

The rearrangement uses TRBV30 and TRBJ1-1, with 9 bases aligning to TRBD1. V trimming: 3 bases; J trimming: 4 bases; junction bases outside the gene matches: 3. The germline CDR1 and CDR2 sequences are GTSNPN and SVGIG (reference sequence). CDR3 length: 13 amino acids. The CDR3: CAWRGQGFTEAFF. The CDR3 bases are TGTGCCTGGAGGGGACAGGGATTCACTGAAGCTTTCTTT.